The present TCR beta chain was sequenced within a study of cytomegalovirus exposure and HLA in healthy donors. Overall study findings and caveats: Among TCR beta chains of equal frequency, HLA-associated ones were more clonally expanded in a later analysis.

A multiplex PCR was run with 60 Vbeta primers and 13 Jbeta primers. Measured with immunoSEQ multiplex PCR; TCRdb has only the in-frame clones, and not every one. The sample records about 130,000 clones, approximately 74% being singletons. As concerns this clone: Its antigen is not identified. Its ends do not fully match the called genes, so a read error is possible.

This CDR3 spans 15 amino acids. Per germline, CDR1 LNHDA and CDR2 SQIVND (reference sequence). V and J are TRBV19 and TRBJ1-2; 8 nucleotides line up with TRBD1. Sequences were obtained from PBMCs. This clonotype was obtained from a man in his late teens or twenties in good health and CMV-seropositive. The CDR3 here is CASSRAGQVYYGHTF. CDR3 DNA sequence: TGTGCCAGTAGTCGGGCGGGACAGGTGTACTATGGCCACACCTTC.